This TCR beta chain emerged from a study of metastatic and nonmetastatic thyroid tumors. TCRdb reanalyzed the PCR reads via MiXCR. The table has fewer than 100,000 clones, just under 15% seen once. In this sample, this clone turned up many times. CDR1 is MNHEY and CDR2 is SVGAGI in the germline V gene. The V gene lost 0 bases and the J gene lost 7 bases, with 9 bases spanning the gap. CDR3 length: 13 residues. Each patient went into thyroid surgery without having received any treatment. The TCR comes from a female donor with papillary thyroid cancer or a benign thyroid nodule (not recorded which). Some clones in this sample may be carry-over from other donors' samples. Sequenced sample: blood. This chain joins TRBV6-5 and TRBJ1-1; D is perhaps TRBD1 (5 bases). DNA for the CDR3: TGTGCCAGCAGTTACTCGGTGGGGGGTGAAGCTTTCTTT. This codes for CASSYSVGGEAFF.